Shown below are 9 T cell receptor beta chains from a single sample sequenced in a study of T-cell reconstitution after alpha-beta-depleted transplantation in children. This sample's TCRbeta library carried unique molecular identifier barcodes. TCRdb reanalysed the PCR reads using MiXCR and keeps one entry per CDR3 protein. The data show approximately 400,000 distinct CDR3 sequences, 15% to 20% seen once. The specimen was PBMCs, mostly from graft donor cells, collected 360 days after TCRalphabeta/CD19-depleted stem cell transplant. Source of these receptors: a boy in the first two years of life who had a stem cell transplant for Wiskott-Aldrich syndrome, so the T cells may come from the graft donor.

This clonotype was found a few times. The chain is built from TRBV2 and TRBJ2-2; TRBD2 aligns across 10 bases. This CDR3 contains 16 residues. Germline loops: CDR1 SNHLY, CDR2 FYNNEI. V dropped 6 bases and J dropped 5; count of bases not matched to a gene: 9. The CDR3 sequence is CASSRSSGGRTGELFF. CDR3 coding DNA: TGTGCCAGCAGCCGTTCTAGCGGGGGTCGGACCGGGGAGCTGTTTTTT.

The V and J genes are TRBV6-5 and TRBJ2-7; 7 positions match TRBD2. Germline V CDR1 and CDR2: MNHEY, SVGAGI. V dropped 2 bases and J dropped 1; count of bases not matched to a gene: 8. The CDR3 contains 16 residues. CDR3 coding DNA: TGTGCCAGCAGTTACCCGAACGAGCGGGGATCCTACGAGCAGTACTTC. Translation gives CASSYPNERGSYEQYF.

The chain recombines TRBV10-3 with TRBJ2-7, with 10 nucleotides matching TRBD2. The length of the CDR3 is 16 residues. CDR1 and CDR2 from the germline V gene are ENHRY and SYGVKD. The V gene end was trimmed by 2 bases and the J gene end by 3 bases; junction bases not matched to a gene: 7. CDR3 DNA sequence: TGTGCCATCAGTGAGACCTATTCTAGCGGGAGCTACGAGCAGTACTTC. It yields the protein CAISETYSSGSYEQYF.

The chain joins TRBV5-4 to TRBJ2-3; 8 nucleotides match TRBD1. Trimming removed 5 bases from V and 0 bases from J; junction bases left unmatched: 8. Germline CDR1 is SGHNT and CDR2 is YYREEE (reference sequence). The CDR3 sequence is 16 residues long. The CDR3 region is CASRAGQGRSTDTQYF. In DNA, the CDR3 is TGTGCCAGCAGAGCCGGACAGGGAAGGAGCACAGATACGCAGTATTTT.

In its sample, this clonotype was seen a few times. The V and J genes are TRBV6-5 and TRBJ1-6, with a possible D match to TRBD1 (5 bases). The germline V gene encodes CDR1 MNHEY and CDR2 SVGAGI. The V gene lost 6 bases and the J gene lost 5 bases, with 8 bases spanning the gap. The CDR3 runs 13 residues. CDR3 bases: TGTGCCAGCAGCCGGGGCCATAATTCACCCCTCCACTTT. Translation: CASSRGHNSPLHF.

This clonotype was detected many times. This chain joins TRBV5-1 and TRBJ2-2; a possible D gene is TRBD1 (5 bases). The CDR3 is made up of 15 amino acids. Germline loops: CDR1 SGHRS, CDR2 YFSETQ. Trimming left V 1 base short and J 2 bases short, with 9 bases between. The DNA of the CDR3 is TGCGCCAGCAGCTTGAGGCAGGGAAACACCGGGGAGCTGTTTTTT. This translates into CASSLRQGNTGELFF.

Only a few counts were recorded for this clonotype. V gene TRBV18 combines with J gene TRBJ1-5; D call uncertain. The CDR3 runs to 14 residues. Germline-derived CDR1 and CDR2 are KGHSH and LQKENI. Trimming took 3 bases from V and 4 from J, leaving 10 bases between them. For the CDR3, the DNA is TGTGCCAGCTCACCGATTTCTCTTAATCAGCCCCAGCATTTT. Translation gives CASSPISLNQPQHF.

This sequence joins TRBV5-1 and TRBJ2-7, with D perhaps TRBD2 (5 bases). The CDR3 has 12 amino acids. V was shortened by 4 bases and J by 6 bases, with 11 bases between the two germline ends. In germline, CDR1 is SGHRS, CDR2 YFSETQ. CDR3 in amino acids: CASSPIEGEQYF. The DNA for the CDR3 is TGCGCCAGCAGCCCTATAGAGGGCGAGCAGTACTTC.

This clonotype turned up a few times. V is TRBV10-3 and J is TRBJ2-7; 11 bases are a match to TRBD2. V lost 3 bases, J lost 2 bases, and 15 bases stayed unmatched. Per germline, CDR1 ENHRY and CDR2 SYGVKD. The CDR3 contains 19 residues. Here the CDR3 reads CAISERKTSGIYETYEQYF. CDR3 sequence (DNA): TGTGCCATCAGTGAAAGAAAGACTAGCGGGATATACGAGACCTACGAGCAGTACTTC.